This is a list of T cell receptor beta chains from one sample in a study of blood T cell repertoires in COVID-19. Libraries were prepared by immunoSEQ multiplex PCR; TCRdb keeps only in-frame clonotypes and omits some of them. The table has 140,000 to 150,000 clones, around 80% seen once. The source material was PBMCs or T cells enriched from blood (not recorded which). Every receptor here comes from a woman between 45 and 65 years old who had recovered from COVID-19. Each CDR3 is given with its conserved first and last residue. A D gene is named only where the DNA matches it firmly. Size tells how often a clone was seen (once, few, many) or the class of an expanded clone, and some rows leave it out.

V gene	J gene	D gene	clone size	CDR3 protein	CDR3 DNA
TRBV7-9	TRBJ2-3	-	-	CASSLSDGFTDTQYF	TGTGCCAGCAGCTTAAGTGACGGGTTCACAGATACGCAGTATTTT
TRBV28	TRBJ1-1	TRBD1	many	CASSLRDRGLGDTEAFF	TGTGCCAGCAGTTTAAGGGACAGGGGGCTTGGTGACACTGAAGCTTTCTTT
TRBV21-1	TRBJ2-1	-	-	CASSTNSGTEQNEQFF	TGTGCCAGCAGCACCAATTCAGGGACAGAACAAAATGAGCAGTTCTTC
TRBV28	TRBJ1-1	-	-	CASSLNTGKAFF	TGTGCCAGCAGTTTGAATACAGGGAAAGCTTTCTTT
TRBV6-4	TRBJ1-6	TRBD1	once	CASSDGDRDNSPLHF	TGTGCCAGCAGTGACGGCGACAGGGATAATTCACCCCTCCACTTT
TRBV3-1/TRBV3-2	TRBJ1-1	-	few	CASSPLVARGAEAFF	TGTGCCAGCAGCCCTCTGGTGGCTCGGGGGGCTGAAGCTTTCTTT
TRBV9	TRBJ2-3	-	-	CASSAQPLETDTQYF	TGTGCCAGCAGCGCCCAACCTTTAGAGACAGATACGCAGTATTTT
TRBV5-1	TRBJ1-1	-	-	CASSFSPSPNTEAFF	TGCGCCAGCAGCTTCTCGCCGAGCCCGAACACTGAAGCTTTCTTT
TRBV4-2	TRBJ2-1	TRBD2	-	CASSQDPWTSGYNEQFF	TGTGCCAGCAGCCAAGATCCTTGGACTAGCGGCTACAATGAGCAGTTCTTC
TRBV5-8	TRBJ1-3	-	few	CASSPFTDSLAGNTIYF	TGTGCCAGCAGTCCCTTCACGGACTCCCTCGCTGGAAACACCATATATTTT
TRBV6-1	TRBJ1-6	-	-	CASREGQIHDNSPLHF	TGTGCCAGCAGGGAAGGACAGATACACGATAATTCACCCCTCCACTTT
TRBV13	TRBJ2-3	-	once	CASSLRQSTDTQYF	TGTGCCAGCAGCCTACGACAGAGCACAGATACGCAGTATTTT